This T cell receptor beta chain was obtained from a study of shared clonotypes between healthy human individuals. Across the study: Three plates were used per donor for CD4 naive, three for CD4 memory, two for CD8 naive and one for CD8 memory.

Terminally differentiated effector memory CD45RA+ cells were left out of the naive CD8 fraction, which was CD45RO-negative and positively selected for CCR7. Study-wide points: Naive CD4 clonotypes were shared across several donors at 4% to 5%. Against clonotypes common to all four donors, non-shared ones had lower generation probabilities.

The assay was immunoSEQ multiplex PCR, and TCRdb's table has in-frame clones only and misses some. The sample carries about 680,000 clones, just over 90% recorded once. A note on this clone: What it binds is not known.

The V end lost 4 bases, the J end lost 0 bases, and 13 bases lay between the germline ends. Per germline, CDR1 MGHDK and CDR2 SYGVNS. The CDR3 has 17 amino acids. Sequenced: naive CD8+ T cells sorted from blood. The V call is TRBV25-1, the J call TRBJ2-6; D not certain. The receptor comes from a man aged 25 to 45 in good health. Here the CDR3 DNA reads TGTGCCAGCAGTGGGGGTGGTCGGTACTCTGGGGCCAACGTCCTGACTTTC. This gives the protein CASSGGGRYSGANVLTF.